This T cell receptor beta chain came from a study of T cell clones after liver transplantation. Overall study context: TCRbeta sequencing after a pre-transplant mixed lymphocyte reaction identified graft-donor-reactive clones, later tracked in post-transplant blood. As an antigen-independent comparator, third-party-reactive TCRbeta sequences came from pre-transplant mixed lymphocyte reactions. Study outcomes and limitations: Migration into the graft, not deletion, may explain lost graft donor-reactive T cells. A larger donor-reactive than third-party decline suggested partial antigen-specific deletion.

Regarding this clone: Its antigen is unknown.

This CDR3 spans 17 amino acids. The ends lost 3 bases at V and 0 bases at J; junction bases unmatched: 5. The germline V gene encodes CDR1 MGHRA and CDR2 YSYEKL. Repertoires were generated with immunoSEQ multiplex PCR, while TCRdb's copy carries only in-frame clones and drops some. The sample records roughly 100,000 clones, roughly 80% being singletons. This chain joins TRBV4-1 and TRBJ1-3, with 10 bases aligning to TRBD1. Sequenced material: CD4+ T cells from blood, taken around 49 months after liver transplant. The clonotype originates from a human patient who received a liver transplant. Some of the T cells might come from the graft donor. In nucleotides, the CDR3 is TGCGCCAGCAGCCAGACGGGACAGGGGCCCTCTGGAAACACCATATATTTT. This sequence encodes CASSQTGQGPSGNTIYF.